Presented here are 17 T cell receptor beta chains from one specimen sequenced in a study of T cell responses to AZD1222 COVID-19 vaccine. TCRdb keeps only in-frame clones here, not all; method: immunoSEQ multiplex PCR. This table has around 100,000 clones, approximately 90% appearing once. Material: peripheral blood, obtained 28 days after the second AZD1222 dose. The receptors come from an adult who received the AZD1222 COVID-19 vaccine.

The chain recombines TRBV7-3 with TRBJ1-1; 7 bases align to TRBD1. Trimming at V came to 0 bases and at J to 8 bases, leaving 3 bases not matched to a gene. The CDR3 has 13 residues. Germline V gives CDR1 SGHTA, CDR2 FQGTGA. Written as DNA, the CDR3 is TGTGCCAGCAGCTTAACCGGGACAGCCGAAGCTTTCTTT. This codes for CASSLTGTAEAFF.

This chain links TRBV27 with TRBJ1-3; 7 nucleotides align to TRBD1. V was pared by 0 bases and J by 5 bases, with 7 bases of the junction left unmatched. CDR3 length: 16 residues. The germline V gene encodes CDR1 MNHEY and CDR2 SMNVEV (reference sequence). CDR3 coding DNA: TGTGCCAGCAGTTTATCGAACCCAGGGGGTAGAAACACCATATATTTT. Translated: CASSLSNPGGRNTIYF.

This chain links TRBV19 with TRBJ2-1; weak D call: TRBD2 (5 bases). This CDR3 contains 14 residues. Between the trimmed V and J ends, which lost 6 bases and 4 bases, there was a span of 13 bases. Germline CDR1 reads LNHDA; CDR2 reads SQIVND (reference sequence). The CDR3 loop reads CASRGRTKYNEQFF. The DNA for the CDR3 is TGTGCCAGTAGGGGGAGAACGAAATACAATGAGCAGTTCTTC.

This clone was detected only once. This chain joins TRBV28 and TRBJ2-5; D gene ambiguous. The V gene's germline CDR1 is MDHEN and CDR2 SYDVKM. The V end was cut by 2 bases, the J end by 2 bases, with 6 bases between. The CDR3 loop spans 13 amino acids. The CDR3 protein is CASSLGEQETQYF. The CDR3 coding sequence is TGTGCCAGCAGTTTAGGGGAACAAGAGACCCAGTACTTC.

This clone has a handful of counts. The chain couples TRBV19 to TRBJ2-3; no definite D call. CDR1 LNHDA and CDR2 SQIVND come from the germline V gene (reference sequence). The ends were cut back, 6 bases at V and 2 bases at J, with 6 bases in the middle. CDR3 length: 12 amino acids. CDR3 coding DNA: TGTGCCAGTAGGGGGTTCACAGATACGCAGTATTTT. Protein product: CASRGFTDTQYF.

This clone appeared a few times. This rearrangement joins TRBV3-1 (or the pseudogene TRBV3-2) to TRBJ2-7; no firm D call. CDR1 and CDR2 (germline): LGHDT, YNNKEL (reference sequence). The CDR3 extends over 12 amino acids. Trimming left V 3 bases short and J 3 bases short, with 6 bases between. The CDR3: CASSHTGYEQYF. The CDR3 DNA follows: TGTGCCAGCAGCCATACTGGCTACGAGCAGTACTTC.

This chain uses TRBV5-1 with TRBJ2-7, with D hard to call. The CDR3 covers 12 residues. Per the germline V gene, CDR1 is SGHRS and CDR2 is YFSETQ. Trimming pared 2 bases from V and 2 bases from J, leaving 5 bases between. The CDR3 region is CASSFNTYEQYF. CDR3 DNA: TGCGCCAGCAGCTTTAATACCTACGAGCAGTACTTC. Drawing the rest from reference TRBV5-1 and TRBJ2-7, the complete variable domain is KAGVTQTPRYLIKTRGQQVTLSCSPISGHRSVSWYQQTPGQGLQFLFEYFSETQRNKGNFPGRFSGRQFSNSRSEMNVSTLELGDSALYLCASSFNTYEQYFGPGTRLTVT.

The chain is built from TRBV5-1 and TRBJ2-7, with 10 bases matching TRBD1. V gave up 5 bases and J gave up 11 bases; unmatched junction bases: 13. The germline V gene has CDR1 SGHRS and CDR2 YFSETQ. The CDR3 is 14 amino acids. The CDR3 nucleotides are TGCGCCAGCAGTCGGGCCGGGACAGGGGCTGATGAGTACTTC. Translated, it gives CASSRAGTGADEYF.

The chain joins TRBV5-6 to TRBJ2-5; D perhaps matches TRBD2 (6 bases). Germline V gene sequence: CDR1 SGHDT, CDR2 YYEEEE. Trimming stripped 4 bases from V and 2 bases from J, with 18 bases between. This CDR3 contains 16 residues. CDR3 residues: CASSARFRGLQETQYF. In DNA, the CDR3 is TGTGCCAGCAGCGCCCGTTTTCGGGGGTTGCAAGAGACCCAGTACTTC.

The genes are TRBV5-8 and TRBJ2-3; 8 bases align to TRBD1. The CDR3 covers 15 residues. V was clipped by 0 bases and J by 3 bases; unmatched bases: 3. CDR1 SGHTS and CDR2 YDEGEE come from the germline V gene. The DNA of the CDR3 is TGTGCCAGCAGCTTGGGTACAGGGGGGACAGATACGCAGTATTTT. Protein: CASSLGTGGTDTQYF.

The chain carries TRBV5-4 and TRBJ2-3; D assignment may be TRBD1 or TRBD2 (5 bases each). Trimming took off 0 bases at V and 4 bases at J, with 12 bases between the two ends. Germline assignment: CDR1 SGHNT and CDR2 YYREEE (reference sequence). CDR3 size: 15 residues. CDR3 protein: CASSLALGRADTQYF. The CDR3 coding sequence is TGTGCCAGCAGCTTGGCCTTGGGGCGGGCAGATACGCAGTATTTT.

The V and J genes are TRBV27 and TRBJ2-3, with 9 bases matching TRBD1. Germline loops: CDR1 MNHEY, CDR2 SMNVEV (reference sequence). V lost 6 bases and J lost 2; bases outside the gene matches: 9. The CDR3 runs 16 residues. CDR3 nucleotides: TGTGCCAGCAGCTCAACACAGGGGGCCGACACAGATACGCAGTATTTT. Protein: CASSSTQGADTDTQYF.

In DNA form, the CDR3 reads TGTGCCAGCAGCTTATCAATAGGACAGGGGGCAGATACGCAGTATTTT. This encodes CASSLSIGQGADTQYF. The rearrangement joins TRBV7-9 to TRBJ2-3, with TRBD1 identical over 10 bases. Germline CDR1 and CDR2: SEHNR and FQNEAQ (reference sequence). Trimming took 2 bases from V and 4 from J; bases not matched to a gene: 6. CDR3 length: 16 residues.

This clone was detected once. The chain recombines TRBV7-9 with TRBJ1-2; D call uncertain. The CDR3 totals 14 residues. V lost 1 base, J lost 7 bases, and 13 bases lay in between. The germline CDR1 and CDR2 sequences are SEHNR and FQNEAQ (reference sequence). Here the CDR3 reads CASSLGDMLGGYTF. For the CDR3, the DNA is TGTGCCAGCAGCTTAGGAGACATGCTGGGTGGCTACACCTTC.

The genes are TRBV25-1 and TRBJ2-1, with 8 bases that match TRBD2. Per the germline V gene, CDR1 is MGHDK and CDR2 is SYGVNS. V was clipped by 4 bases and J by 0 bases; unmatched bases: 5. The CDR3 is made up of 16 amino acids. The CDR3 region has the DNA TGTGCCAGCAGTGCGGGCGGGAGGCTCTCCTACAATGAGCAGTTCTTC. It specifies CASSAGGRLSYNEQFF.

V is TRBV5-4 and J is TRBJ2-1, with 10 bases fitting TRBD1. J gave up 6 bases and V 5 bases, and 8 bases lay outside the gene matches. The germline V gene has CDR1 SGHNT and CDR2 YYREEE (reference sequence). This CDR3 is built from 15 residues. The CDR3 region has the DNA TGTGCCAGCAGTTCCCGACAGGGGGCGGGCAATGAGCAGTTCTTC. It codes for CASSSRQGAGNEQFF.

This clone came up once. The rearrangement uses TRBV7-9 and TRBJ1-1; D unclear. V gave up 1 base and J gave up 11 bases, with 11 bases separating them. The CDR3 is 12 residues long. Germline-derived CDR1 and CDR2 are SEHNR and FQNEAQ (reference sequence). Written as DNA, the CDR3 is TGTGCCAGCAGCTTAGGTCCTCCTCCCGCTTTCTTT. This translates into CASSLGPPPAFF.